This TCR beta chain was obtained from a study of cytomegalovirus exposure and HLA in healthy donors. Study-level results: Association of a missense DCLRE1C variant with TCR beta V- and J-gene trimming was reported in a later analysis. In vitro assays verified that a few CMV-associated chains recognized CMV antigens specifically. Earlier analysis yielded a pattern in which most TCR beta V segments were productive about 87% or about 30% of the time.

The PCR employed 60 Vbeta primers together with 13 Jbeta primers. Profiling relied on immunoSEQ multiplex PCR, and the TCRdb table lists in-frame clones only, not all of them. The data show about 60,000 clones, and the top ten clones hold more than 15%. Regarding this clone: Its specificity is unknown.

The V gene's germline CDR1 is SGHRS and CDR2 YFSETQ. V lost 4 bases to trimming and J lost 8 bases, with 16 bases between them. The CDR3 is 15 residues long. The sample consisted of PBMCs. This sequence was found in a boy between 10 and 17 years old in good health and CMV-seronegative. This sequence joins TRBV5-1 and TRBJ1-6, with D perhaps TRBD1 (6 bases). The CDR3 nucleotides are TGCGCCAGCAGCACCAGGGGCGCCGCGGATTCACCCCTCCACTTT. Protein product: CASSTRGAADSPLHF.